A selection of T cell receptor beta chains follows, all from one sample in a study of control samples from healthy donors and cancer patients. The protocol was immunoSEQ multiplex PCR, while the TCRdb copy is restricted to in-frame clones and leaves out a portion. The data show 70,000 to 85,000 clones, around 83% seen once. The sequenced sample was PBMCs. All receptors derive from a man aged 55 to 70 with head and neck cancer. The CDR3 runs from the conserved cysteine through the conserved F or W. The order of the fields is D gene, V gene, J gene, clone size, CDR3 protein, CDR3 DNA. D genes are given only for firm matches. The size of a clone is reported for some rows only, either as once, few or many, or as a class for expanded clones.

D gene: -
V gene: TRBV3-1/TRBV3-2
J gene: TRBJ1-6
clone size: -
CDR3 protein: CASSQAPGRNSPLHF
CDR3 DNA: TGTGCCAGCAGCCAAGCCCCAGGACGAAATTCACCCCTCCACTTT

D gene: -
V gene: TRBV28
J gene: TRBJ2-3
clone size: few
CDR3 protein: CASSPGGAGTDTQYF
CDR3 DNA: TGTGCCAGCAGTCCCGGGGGTGCAGGTACAGATACGCAGTATTTT

D gene: -
V gene: TRBV7-9
J gene: TRBJ1-3
clone size: -
CDR3 protein: CASSLVRVSSGNTIYF
CDR3 DNA: TGTGCCAGCAGCTTAGTCAGGGTGAGCTCTGGAAACACCATATATTTT

D gene: -
V gene: TRBV3-1/TRBV3-2
J gene: TRBJ2-2
clone size: once
CDR3 protein: CASSQGSTGELFF
CDR3 DNA: TGTGCCAGCAGCCAAGGATCCACCGGGGAGCTGTTTTTT

D gene: -
V gene: TRBV7-9
J gene: TRBJ2-3
clone size: once
CDR3 protein: CASSSDRPDTQYF
CDR3 DNA: TGTGCCAGCAGCTCGGACAGACCAGATACGCAGTATTTT

D gene: -
V gene: TRBV6-5
J gene: TRBJ2-3
clone size: -
CDR3 protein: CATAIGLSSTDTQYF
CDR3 DNA: TGTGCCACCGCGATTGGACTGTCGAGCACAGATACGCAGTATTTT

D gene: -
V gene: TRBV28
J gene: TRBJ2-5
clone size: -
CDR3 protein: CASSFSGTQETQYF
CDR3 DNA: TGTGCCAGCAGTTTTTCGGGGACCCAAGAGACCCAGTACTTC

D gene: TRBD1
V gene: TRBV4-2
J gene: TRBJ2-7
clone size: -
CDR3 protein: CASSLDRAEYEQYF
CDR3 DNA: TGTGCCAGCAGCTTGGACAGGGCCGAGTACGAGCAGTACTTC

D gene: -
V gene: TRBV5-1
J gene: TRBJ1-6
clone size: once
CDR3 protein: CASSATGRGDSPLHF
CDR3 DNA: TGCGCCAGCAGCGCGACGGGACGGGGGGATTCACCCCTCCACTTT

D gene: TRBD2
V gene: TRBV6-5
J gene: TRBJ2-2
clone size: -
CDR3 protein: CAGGLAGAGELFF
CDR3 DNA: TGTGCCGGAGGGCTAGCGGGAGCCGGGGAGCTGTTTTTT

D gene: -
V gene: TRBV20-1
J gene: TRBJ1-2
clone size: -
CDR3 protein: CSARHYGYTF
CDR3 DNA: TGCAGTGCCCGCCACTATGGCTACACCTTC

D gene: TRBD1
V gene: TRBV11-1
J gene: TRBJ2-7
clone size: -
CDR3 protein: CASSPDRGGYEQYF
CDR3 DNA: TGTGCCAGCAGCCCGGACAGGGGGGGATACGAGCAGTACTTC

D gene: TRBD1
V gene: TRBV6-6
J gene: TRBJ2-5
clone size: -
CDR3 protein: CASSGTAMTQYF
CDR3 DNA: TGTGCCAGCAGTGGGACAGCGATGACCCAGTACTTC

D gene: -
V gene: TRBV5-4
J gene: TRBJ1-1
clone size: -
CDR3 protein: CASSLGRDTEAFF
CDR3 DNA: TGTGCCAGCAGCTTGGGAAGGGACACTGAAGCTTTCTTT

D gene: -
V gene: TRBV27
J gene: TRBJ2-3
clone size: -
CDR3 protein: CASSLSWSTFTDTQYF
CDR3 DNA: TGTGCCAGCAGTTTAAGTTGGTCAACTTTCACAGATACGCAGTATTTT

D gene: -
V gene: TRBV24-1
J gene: TRBJ2-7
clone size: -
CDR3 protein: CATSDSGQHYEQYF
CDR3 DNA: TGTGCCACCAGTGATTCTGGACAGCACTACGAGCAGTACTTC

D gene: -
V gene: TRBV7-2
J gene: TRBJ2-1
clone size: -
CDR3 protein: CASRRRGDEQFF
CDR3 DNA: TGTGCCAGCAGACGTCGGGGCGATGAGCAGTTCTTC

D gene: -
V gene: TRBV29-1
J gene: TRBJ1-1
clone size: -
CDR3 protein: CSVESRGGTEAFF
CDR3 DNA: TGCAGCGTTGAATCCAGGGGAGGCACTGAAGCTTTCTTT

D gene: -
V gene: TRBV7-9
J gene: TRBJ1-3
clone size: -
CDR3 protein: CASSSGTSGNTIYF
CDR3 DNA: TGTGCCAGCAGTTCCGGGACTTCGGGAAACACCATATATTTT

D gene: -
V gene: TRBV28
J gene: TRBJ1-5
clone size: once
CDR3 protein: CASSRGQFDQPQHF
CDR3 DNA: TGTGCCAGCAGCCGCGGACAGTTTGATCAGCCCCAGCATTTT

D gene: -
V gene: TRBV27
J gene: TRBJ2-1
clone size: -
CDR3 protein: CASSLSPAAGAYNEQFF
CDR3 DNA: TGTGCCAGCAGTTTATCCCCCGCAGCAGGGGCCTACAATGAGCAGTTCTTC

D gene: TRBD1
V gene: TRBV14
J gene: TRBJ1-3
clone size: -
CDR3 protein: CASSQKPGQGGVNTIYF
CDR3 DNA: TGTGCCAGCAGCCAGAAACCTGGACAGGGTGGAGTAAACACCATATATTTT

D gene: TRBD2
V gene: TRBV19
J gene: TRBJ2-1
clone size: -
CDR3 protein: CATSGGRADNEQFF
CDR3 DNA: TGTGCCACCTCTGGCGGGAGGGCCGACAATGAGCAGTTCTTC

D gene: -
V gene: TRBV7-2
J gene: TRBJ1-2
clone size: -
CDR3 protein: CASSLSATGFYGYTF
CDR3 DNA: TGTGCCAGCAGCTTATCCGCCACAGGGTTCTATGGCTACACCTTC

D gene: -
V gene: TRBV9
J gene: TRBJ2-5
clone size: -
CDR3 protein: CASSPSFSMGETQYF
CDR3 DNA: TGTGCCAGCAGCCCGTCTTTCTCGATGGGAGAGACCCAGTACTTC

D gene: -
V gene: TRBV12-3/TRBV12-4
J gene: TRBJ1-1
clone size: -
CDR3 protein: CASNPGGFEAFF
CDR3 DNA: TGTGCCAGCAACCCTGGGGGGTTTGAAGCTTTCTTT

D gene: -
V gene: TRBV5-1
J gene: TRBJ2-1
clone size: -
CDR3 protein: CASSLGLVAYNEQFF
CDR3 DNA: TGCGCCAGCAGCTTGGGACTAGTAGCCTACAATGAGCAGTTCTTC

D gene: TRBD1
V gene: TRBV11-2
J gene: TRBJ2-2
clone size: few
CDR3 protein: CASSLRTGSGGELFF
CDR3 DNA: TGTGCCAGCAGCTTGAGGACAGGGAGCGGCGGGGAGCTGTTTTTT

D gene: -
V gene: TRBV19
J gene: TRBJ2-7
clone size: -
CDR3 protein: CASSIQARGEQYF
CDR3 DNA: TGTGCCAGTAGTATTCAGGCCAGGGGCGAGCAGTACTTC

D gene: -
V gene: TRBV29-1
J gene: TRBJ1-1
clone size: -
CDR3 protein: CSVEEQENTEAFF
CDR3 DNA: TGCAGCGTTGAGGAACAGGAGAACACTGAAGCTTTCTTT

D gene: -
V gene: TRBV7-2
J gene: TRBJ2-7
clone size: -
CDR3 protein: CASRGGRQTSRTYEQYF
CDR3 DNA: TGTGCCAGCAGGGGGGGCAGGCAGACCTCCCGAACCTACGAGCAGTACTTC

D gene: -
V gene: TRBV13
J gene: TRBJ1-1
clone size: -
CDR3 protein: CASSLGVMPRTEAFF
CDR3 DNA: TGTGCCAGCAGCTTAGGGGTAATGCCGCGGACTGAAGCTTTCTTT